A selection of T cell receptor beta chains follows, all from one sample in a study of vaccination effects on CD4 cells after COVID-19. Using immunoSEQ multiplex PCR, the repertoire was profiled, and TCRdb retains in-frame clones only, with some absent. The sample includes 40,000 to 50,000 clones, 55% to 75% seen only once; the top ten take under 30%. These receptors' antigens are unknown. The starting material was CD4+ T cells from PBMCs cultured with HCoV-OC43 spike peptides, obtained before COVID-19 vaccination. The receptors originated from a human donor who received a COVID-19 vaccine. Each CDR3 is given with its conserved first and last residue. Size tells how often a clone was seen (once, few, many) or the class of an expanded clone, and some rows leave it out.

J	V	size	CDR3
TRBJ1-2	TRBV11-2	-	CASSQGQNYGYTF
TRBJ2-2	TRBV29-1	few	CSVEGRRATGELFF
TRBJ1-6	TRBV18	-	CASSPRDTSNSPLHF
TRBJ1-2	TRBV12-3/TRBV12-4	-	CASSLGQGYGYTF
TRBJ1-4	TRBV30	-	CAWSVGAVHEKLFF
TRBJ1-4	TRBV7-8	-	CASSLVRGTPNEKLFF
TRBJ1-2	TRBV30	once	CAGTGTGGRGGGYTF
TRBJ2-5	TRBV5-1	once	CASSLPAQETQYF
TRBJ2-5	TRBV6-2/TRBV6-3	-	CASSYGGGSQRTQYF
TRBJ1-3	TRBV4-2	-	CASSPGGRGRSGNTIYF
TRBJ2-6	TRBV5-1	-	CASSFLASGANVLTF
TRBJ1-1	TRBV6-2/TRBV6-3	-	CASSYKGVNTEAFF
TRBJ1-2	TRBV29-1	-	CSAGGQAARGYTF
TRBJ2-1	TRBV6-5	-	CASSYGVLGGEQFF
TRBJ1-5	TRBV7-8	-	CASSTTRRSNQPQHF
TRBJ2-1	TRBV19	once	CASSRRTSGHNEQFF